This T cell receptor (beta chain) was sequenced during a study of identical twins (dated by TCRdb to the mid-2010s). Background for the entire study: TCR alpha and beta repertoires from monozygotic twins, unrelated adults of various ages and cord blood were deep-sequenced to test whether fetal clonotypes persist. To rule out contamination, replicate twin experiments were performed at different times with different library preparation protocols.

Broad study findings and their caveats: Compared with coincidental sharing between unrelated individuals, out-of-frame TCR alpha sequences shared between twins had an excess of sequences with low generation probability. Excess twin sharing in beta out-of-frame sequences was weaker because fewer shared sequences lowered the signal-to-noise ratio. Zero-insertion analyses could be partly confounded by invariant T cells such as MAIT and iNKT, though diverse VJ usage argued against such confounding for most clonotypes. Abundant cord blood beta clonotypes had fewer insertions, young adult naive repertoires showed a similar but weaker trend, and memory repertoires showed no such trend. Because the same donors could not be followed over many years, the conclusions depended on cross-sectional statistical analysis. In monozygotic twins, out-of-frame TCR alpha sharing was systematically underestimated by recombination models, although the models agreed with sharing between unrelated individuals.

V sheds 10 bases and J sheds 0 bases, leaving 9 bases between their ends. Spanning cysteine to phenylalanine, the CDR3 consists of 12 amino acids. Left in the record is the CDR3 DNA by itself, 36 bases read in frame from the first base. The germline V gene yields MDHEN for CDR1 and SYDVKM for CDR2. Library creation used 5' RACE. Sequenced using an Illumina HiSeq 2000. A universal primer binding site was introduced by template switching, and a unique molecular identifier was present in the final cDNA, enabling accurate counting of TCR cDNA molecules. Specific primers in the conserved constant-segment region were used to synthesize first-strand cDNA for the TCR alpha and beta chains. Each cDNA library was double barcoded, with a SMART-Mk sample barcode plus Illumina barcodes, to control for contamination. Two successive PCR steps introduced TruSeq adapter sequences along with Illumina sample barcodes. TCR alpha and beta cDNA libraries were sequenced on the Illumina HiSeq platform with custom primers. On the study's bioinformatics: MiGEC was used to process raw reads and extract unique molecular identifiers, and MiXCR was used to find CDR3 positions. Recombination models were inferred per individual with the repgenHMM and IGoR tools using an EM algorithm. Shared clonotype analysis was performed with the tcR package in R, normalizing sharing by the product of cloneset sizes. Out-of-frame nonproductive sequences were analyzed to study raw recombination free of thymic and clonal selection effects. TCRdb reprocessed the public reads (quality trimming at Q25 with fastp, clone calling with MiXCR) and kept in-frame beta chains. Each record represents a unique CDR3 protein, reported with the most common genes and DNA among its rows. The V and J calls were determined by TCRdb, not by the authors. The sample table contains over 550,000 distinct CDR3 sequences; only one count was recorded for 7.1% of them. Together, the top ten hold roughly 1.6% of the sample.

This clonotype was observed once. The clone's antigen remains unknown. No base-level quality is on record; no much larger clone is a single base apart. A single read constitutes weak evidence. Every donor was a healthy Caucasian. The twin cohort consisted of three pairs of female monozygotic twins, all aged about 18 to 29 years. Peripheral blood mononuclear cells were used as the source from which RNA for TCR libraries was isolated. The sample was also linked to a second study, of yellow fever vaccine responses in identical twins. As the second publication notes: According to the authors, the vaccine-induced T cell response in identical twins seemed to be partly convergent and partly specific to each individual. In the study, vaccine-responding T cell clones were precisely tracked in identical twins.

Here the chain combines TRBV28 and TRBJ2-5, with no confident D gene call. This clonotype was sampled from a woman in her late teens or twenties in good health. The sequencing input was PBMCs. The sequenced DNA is TGTGCCACCGCGGCGGACCAAGAGACCCAGTACTTC. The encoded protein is CATAADQETQYF. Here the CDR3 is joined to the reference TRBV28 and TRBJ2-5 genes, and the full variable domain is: DVKVTQSSRYLVKRTGEKVFLECVQDMDHENMFWYRQDPGLGLRLIYFSYDVKMKEKGDIPEGYSVSREKKERFSLILESASTNQTSMYLCATAADQETQYFGPGTRLLVL.